This T cell receptor beta chain emerged from a study of identifying expanded T cells in peripheral blood. Study-wide results and caveats: Over about two and four weeks, about 15 and 18 clones changed, versus roughly 1.2 between replicates. Across healthy donors, higher total template counts meant significantly greater roughly 2-week count variance.

V was shortened by 3 bases and J by 2 bases, with 7 bases between the two germline ends. CDR1 and CDR2 (germline): SGHTA, FQGNSA. This CDR3 spans 13 amino acids. Turning to this clone: Its target is not known.

This table comes from immunoSEQ multiplex PCR, and its TCRdb copy is limited to in-frame clones, with some not included. Of about 130,000 clones in the sample, about 86% are singletons; the top ten hold about 8%. Collection occurred without any documented infections or immune events in donors. The sequencing sample was made of blood. The sequence derives from a person aged 18 to 75 in good health. This rearrangement joins TRBV7-2 to TRBJ2-5; D is ambiguous. CDR3 in amino acids: CASSLARQETQYF. CDR3 DNA sequence: TGTGCCAGCAGCTTGGCACGACAAGAGACCCAGTACTTC. Supplemented by reference TRBV7-2 and TRBJ2-5, the full variable domain reads GAGVSQSPSNKVTEKGKDVELRCDPISGHTALYWYRQSLGQGLEFLIYFQGNSAPDKSGLPSDRFSAERTGGSVSTLTIQRTQQEDSAVYLCASSLARQETQYFGPGTRLLVL.